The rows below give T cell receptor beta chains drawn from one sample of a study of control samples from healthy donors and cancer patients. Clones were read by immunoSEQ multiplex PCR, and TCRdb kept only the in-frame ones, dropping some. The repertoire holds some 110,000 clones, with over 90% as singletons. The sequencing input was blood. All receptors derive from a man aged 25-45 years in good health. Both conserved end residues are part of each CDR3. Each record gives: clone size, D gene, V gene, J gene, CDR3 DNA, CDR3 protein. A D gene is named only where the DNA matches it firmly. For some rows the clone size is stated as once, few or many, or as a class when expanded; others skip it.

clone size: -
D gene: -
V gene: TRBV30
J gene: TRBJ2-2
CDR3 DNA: TGTGCCTGGAGTGTATCCCACGGCGGGGAGCTGTTTTTT
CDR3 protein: CAWSVSHGGELFF

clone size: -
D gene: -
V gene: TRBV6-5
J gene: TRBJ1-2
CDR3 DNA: TGTGCCAGCAGTCCGCAGGGCCCTGATTGGGGCTACACCTTC
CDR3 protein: CASSPQGPDWGYTF

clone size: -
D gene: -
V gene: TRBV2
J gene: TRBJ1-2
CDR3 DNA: TGTGCCACAAAACAGGTTATCTATGGCTACACCTTC
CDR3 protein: CATKQVIYGYTF

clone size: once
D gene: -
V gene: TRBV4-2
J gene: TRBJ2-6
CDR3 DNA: TGTGCCAGCAGCCCCCAGAAGGCAGGGGTGGATGGGGCCAACGTCCTGACTTTC
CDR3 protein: CASSPQKAGVDGANVLTF

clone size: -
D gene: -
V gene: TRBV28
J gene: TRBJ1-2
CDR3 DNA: TGTGCCAGCGGCTCCAAGCCCTATGGCTACACCTTC
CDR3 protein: CASGSKPYGYTF

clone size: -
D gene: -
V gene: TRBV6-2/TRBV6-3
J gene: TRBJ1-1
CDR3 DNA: TGTGCCAGCAGTTACCAACAGGGGAACACTGAAGCTTTCTTT
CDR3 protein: CASSYQQGNTEAFF

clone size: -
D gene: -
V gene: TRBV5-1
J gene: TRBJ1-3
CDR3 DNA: TGCGCCAGCAGCCCCATTGGTGTCGGCTTACCTGGAAACACCATATATTTT
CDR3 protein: CASSPIGVGLPGNTIYF

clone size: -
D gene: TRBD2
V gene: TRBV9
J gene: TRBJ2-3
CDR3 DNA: TGTGCCAGCAGCGGCCGACGGGGGGTTGGGGACACAGATACGCAGTATTTT
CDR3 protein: CASSGRRGVGDTDTQYF

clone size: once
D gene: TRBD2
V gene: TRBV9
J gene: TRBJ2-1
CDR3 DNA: TGTGCCAGCAGCGTTGTAGGCGGGGGGCCTGATGAGCAGTTCTTC
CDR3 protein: CASSVVGGGPDEQFF

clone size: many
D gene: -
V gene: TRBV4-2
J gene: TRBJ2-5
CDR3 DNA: TGTGCCAGCAGCCAAGAAGGGAGCGGGGAGACCCAGTACTTC
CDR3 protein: CASSQEGSGETQYF

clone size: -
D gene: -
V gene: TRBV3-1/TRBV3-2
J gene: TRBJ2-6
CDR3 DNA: TGTGCCAGCAGCCACCCTCCGAGACAGATGTTCTCTGGGGCCAACGTCCTGACTTTC
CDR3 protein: CASSHPPRQMFSGANVLTF

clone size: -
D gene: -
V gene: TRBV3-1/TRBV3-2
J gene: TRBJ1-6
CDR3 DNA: TGTGCCAGCAGCCGTTTTCCCGACAGATCACCCCTCCACTTT
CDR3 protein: CASSRFPDRSPLHF

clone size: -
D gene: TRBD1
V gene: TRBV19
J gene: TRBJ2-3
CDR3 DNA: TGTGCCAGTAGTCTCACCGGGACAGGGGGTTTGGATACGCAGTATTTT
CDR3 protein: CASSLTGTGGLDTQYF

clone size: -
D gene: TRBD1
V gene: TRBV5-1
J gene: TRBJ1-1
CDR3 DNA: TGCGCCAGCAGCCAGGGACAGGGTGGGACTGAAGCTTTCTTT
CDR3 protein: CASSQGQGGTEAFF

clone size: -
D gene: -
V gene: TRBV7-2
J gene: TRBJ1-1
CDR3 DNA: TGTGCCAGCAGCTTAGCGTGGGGACAAGCTTTCTTT
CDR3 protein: CASSLAWGQAFF

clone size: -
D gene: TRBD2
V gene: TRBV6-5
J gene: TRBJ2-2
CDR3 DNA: TGTGCCAGCAGTTACGGACTAGCGGAAATTCCCGGGGAGCTGTTTTTT
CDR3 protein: CASSYGLAEIPGELFF

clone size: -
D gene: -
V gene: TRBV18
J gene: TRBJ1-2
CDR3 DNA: TGTGCCAGCTCCCCAGGAGGTAACTATGGCTACACCTTC
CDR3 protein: CASSPGGNYGYTF

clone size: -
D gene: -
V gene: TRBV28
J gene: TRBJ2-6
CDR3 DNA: TGTGCCAGCAGACGGCCCGGGACACGCATTGACACTGGGGCCAACGTCCTGACTTTC
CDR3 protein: CASRRPGTRIDTGANVLTF

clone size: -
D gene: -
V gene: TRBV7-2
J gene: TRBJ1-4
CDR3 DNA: TGTGCCAGCAGCTTATATCACACTTCAACTAATGAAAAACTGTTTTTT
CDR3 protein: CASSLYHTSTNEKLFF

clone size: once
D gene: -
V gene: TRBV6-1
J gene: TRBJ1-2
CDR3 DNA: TGTGCCAGCAGTGTGGGGCAGCGAACCCCCCTCGGCTATGGCTACACCTTC
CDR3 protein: CASSVGQRTPLGYGYTF

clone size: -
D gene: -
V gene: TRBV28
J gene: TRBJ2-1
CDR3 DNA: TGTGCCAGCAGACTCCGGGACACCTACAATGAGCAGTTCTTC
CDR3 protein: CASRLRDTYNEQFF

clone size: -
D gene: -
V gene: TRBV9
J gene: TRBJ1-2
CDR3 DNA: TGTGCCAGCAGCGTACAGGGAAACTATGGCTACACCTTC
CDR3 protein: CASSVQGNYGYTF